This TCR beta chain was sequenced for a study of T-cell memory formation after mild COVID-19. Overall study context: TCR clusters largely stayed donor specific.

TCRdb reprocessed the 5' RACE reads with MiXCR, giving one entry per CDR3 protein. The table has about 620,000 distinct CDR3 sequences, about a sixth seen once; the top ten hold 12%. Findings of the study overall: A second wave of clones peaked on day 37, and their SARS-CoV-2 specificity went unconfirmed. Several responding clones turned up in pre-infection memory, indicating that cross-reactive memory may have taken part. Those CD4+ clones that contracted were mainly in CM and EM (CD8+ ones in EMRA).

Note on this clonotype: What it binds is not known.

Germline V CDR1 and CDR2: MNHEY, SVGEGT. J lost 0 bases, V lost 0 bases, and 8 bases had no gene match. The CDR3 length is 19 residues. This clonotype was obtained from an adult woman who had mild COVID-19 (a few samples of this study predate the infection). Cell type and time point are not known. Sequenced sample: PBMCs or a T cell subset sorted from them (not recorded which). The chain recombines TRBV6-2 or TRBV6-3 with TRBJ2-1; TRBD2 matches at 10 bases. CDR3 bases: TGTGCCAGCAGTTACTCAACTACTAGCGGGAAGAGCTCCTACAATGAGCAGTTCTTC. Translating gives CASSYSTTSGKSSYNEQFF.